This T cell receptor (beta chain) was recorded in a study of tissue T cells after allogeneic stem cell transplantation. Whole-study context: Several unmodified and three CD34-selected T-cell-depleted grafts went to graft-versus-host disease patients.

Regarding the study as a whole: Anatomically similar tissues had similar TCR repertoires within each patient. Motif-based clustering found tissue-specific repertoire signatures shared across patients, though few clones were shared. In patients and mice, blood and spleen missed much of tissue repertoire.

Notes on this clone: Its specificity is unknown.

Enrolled prospectively were adult allogeneic hematopoietic cell transplant recipients whose graft-versus-host disease was steroid-refractory. Germline lookup yields CDR1 SGHDN and CDR2 FVKESK. V dropped 5 bases and J dropped 1 base, with 8 bases sitting between them. The CDR3 runs 13 residues. Profiled with immunoSEQ multiplex PCR; TCRdb holds only in-frame clones, not every one. The sample records around 1,700 clones, 82% being singletons. The chain carries TRBV14 and TRBJ1-1, with D unclear. This receptor was taken from a male patient older than 55 with steroid-refractory graft-versus-host disease after an allogeneic stem cell transplant. The T cells may partly be graft donor cells. The sample here was stomach tissue, taken at autopsy. The CDR3 DNA follows: TGTGCCAGCAGCGTACAGAGGAACACTGAAGCTTTCTTT. Residues: CASSVQRNTEAFF.